This T cell receptor (beta chain) emerged from a study of a mutant IDH1 vaccine in newly diagnosed glioma. Trimming removed 1 base from V and 7 bases from J, with 14 bases in between. This CDR3 is 14 amino acids long. Germline CDR1 is MNHNS and CDR2 is SASEGT. Only in-frame clones appear in the TCRdb table, and some are missing; sequencing was by immunoSEQ multiplex PCR. Of about 42,000 clones listed, roughly 88% were seen once; the top ten hold around 1.7%. As to time point: week 5, during vaccination. Topical imiquimod was applied with each vaccine dose, which held 300 ug of mutant IDH1 20-mer peptide. The astrocytomas were IDH1-mutant, ATRX-negative, and WHO grade 3 or 4. Comments on this clone: The antigen remains unidentified.

This TCR was sampled from a man in his forties or fifties with glioma. Sequenced here: PBMCs, sampled from a glioma patient whose treatment included an IDH1 peptide vaccine. J is TRBJ2-7 and V is TRBV6-1, with D tentatively TRBD1 (5 bases). The CDR3 sequence is CASSEEGAWSEQYF. The CDR3 bases are TGTGCCAGCAGTGAAGAAGGGGCATGGAGTGAGCAGTACTTC.